This T cell receptor beta chain was documented in a study of Ad26.COV2.S vaccination and SARS-CoV-2 variants. Treatment in this sample: about 20 received Ad26.COV2.S at low or high dose, single or two shots; several received placebo; per-sample allocation not given. Day 63 following the first vaccine or placebo injection was when the samples were taken. Its platform was an Ad26 vector, and its expressed antigen was Wuhan-strain SARS-CoV-2 spike. Deletions cut 4 bases from V and 5 bases from J, with 14 bases between. The CDR3 spans 14 residues. Germline V CDR1 and CDR2: SGHTA, FQGNSA. TCRdb keeps only in-frame clones here, not all; method: immunoSEQ multiplex PCR. The sample lists over 350,000 clones, about 85% occurring once.

This specimen was peripheral blood, taken in a trial of Ad26.COV2.S vaccine versus placebo. The receptor was derived from a person aged 18 to 59 who received the Ad26.COV2.S COVID-19 vaccine or a placebo. V gene TRBV7-2 combines with J gene TRBJ1-2; D not certain. The CDR3 protein is CASSSLGRSYGYTF. CDR3 DNA sequence: TGTGCCAGCAGCTCCCTCGGAAGGAGTTATGGCTACACCTTC. The full variable domain, completed using reference TRBV7-2 and TRBJ1-2, is GAGVSQSPSNKVTEKGKDVELRCDPISGHTALYWYRQSLGQGLEFLIYFQGNSAPDKSGLPSDRFSAERTGGSVSTLTIQRTQQEDSAVYLCASSSLGRSYGYTFGSGTRLTVV.